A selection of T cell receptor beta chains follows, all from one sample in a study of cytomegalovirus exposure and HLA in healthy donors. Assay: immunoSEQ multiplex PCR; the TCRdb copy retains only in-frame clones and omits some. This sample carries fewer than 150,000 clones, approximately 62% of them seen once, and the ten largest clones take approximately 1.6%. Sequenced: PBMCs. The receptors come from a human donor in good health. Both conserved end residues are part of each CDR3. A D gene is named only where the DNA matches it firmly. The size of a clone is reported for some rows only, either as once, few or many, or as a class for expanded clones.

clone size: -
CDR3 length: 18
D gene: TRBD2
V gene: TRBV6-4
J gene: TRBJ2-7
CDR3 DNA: TGTGCCAGCAGCCCGGCCGGGACTAGCGGGAGGGCCTTCTACGAGCAGTACTTC
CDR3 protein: CASSPAGTSGRAFYEQYF

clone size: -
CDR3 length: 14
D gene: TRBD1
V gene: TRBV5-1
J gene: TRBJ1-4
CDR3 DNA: TGCGCCAGCAGCCGGACAGGGGATGAGGAAAAACTGTTTTTT
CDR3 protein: CASSRTGDEEKLFF

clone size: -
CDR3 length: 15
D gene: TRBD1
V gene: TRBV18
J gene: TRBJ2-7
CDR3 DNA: TGTGCCAGCTCACCGATGGGACAGGCGATATACGAGCAGTACTTC
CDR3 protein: CASSPMGQAIYEQYF

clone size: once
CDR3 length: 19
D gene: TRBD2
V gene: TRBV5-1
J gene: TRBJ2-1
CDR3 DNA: TGCGCCAGCAGCCCTGCTGGGACTAGCGGGAGCCCCCGGAGGGATGAGCAGTTCTTC
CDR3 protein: CASSPAGTSGSPRRDEQFF

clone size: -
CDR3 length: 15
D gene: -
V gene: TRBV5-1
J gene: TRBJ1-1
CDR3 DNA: TGCGCCAGCAGCTCCAGCAACGAGGGGGAAGCTGAAGCTTTCTTT
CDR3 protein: CASSSSNEGEAEAFF

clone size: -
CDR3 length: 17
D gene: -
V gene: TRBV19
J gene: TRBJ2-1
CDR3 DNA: TGTGCCAGTAGTACAGAGCGGATTTTGCAATCCTACAATGAGCAGTTCTTC
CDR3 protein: CASSTERILQSYNEQFF

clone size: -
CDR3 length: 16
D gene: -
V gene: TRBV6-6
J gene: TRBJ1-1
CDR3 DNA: TGTGCCAGCAGTCCCCAACGCGGGGGAACGGGCACTGAAGCTTTCTTT
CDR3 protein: CASSPQRGGTGTEAFF

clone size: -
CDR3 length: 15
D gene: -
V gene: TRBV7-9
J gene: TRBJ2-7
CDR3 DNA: TGTGCCAGCAGCTTAGCGCCAGCGGGTCGCTACGAGCAGTACTTC
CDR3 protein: CASSLAPAGRYEQYF

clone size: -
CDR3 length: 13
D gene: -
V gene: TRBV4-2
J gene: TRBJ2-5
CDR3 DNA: TGTGCCAGCAGCCAAGAGACAGAACAGACCCAGTACTTC
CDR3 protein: CASSQETEQTQYF

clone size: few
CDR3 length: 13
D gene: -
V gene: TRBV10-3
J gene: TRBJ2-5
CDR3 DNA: TGTGCCATCAGTGGGTCCAGGGATGAGACCCAGTACTTC
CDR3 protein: CAISGSRDETQYF

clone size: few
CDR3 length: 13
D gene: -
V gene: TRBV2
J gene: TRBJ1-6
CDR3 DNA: TGTGCAGCCTCTCGGGTGCGGAATTCACCCCTCCACTTT
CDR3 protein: CAASRVRNSPLHF

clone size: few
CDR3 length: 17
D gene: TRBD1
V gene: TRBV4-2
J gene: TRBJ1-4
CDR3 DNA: TGTGCCAGCAGCCCCCAACAGGGGGCGCAAGTTAATGAAAAACTGTTTTTT
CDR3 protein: CASSPQQGAQVNEKLFF

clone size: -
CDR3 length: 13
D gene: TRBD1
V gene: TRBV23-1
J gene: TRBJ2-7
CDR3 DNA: TGCGCCCCTGGGACAGGGGGTAGGTACGAGCAGTACTTC
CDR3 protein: CAPGTGGRYEQYF

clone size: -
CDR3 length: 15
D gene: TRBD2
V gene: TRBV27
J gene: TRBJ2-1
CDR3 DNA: TGTGCCAGCAGTTTTCGCGGGAGGGCCTGGAATGAGCAGTTCTTC
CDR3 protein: CASSFRGRAWNEQFF

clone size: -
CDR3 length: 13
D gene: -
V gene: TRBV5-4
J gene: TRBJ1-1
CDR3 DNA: TGTGCCAGCAGCTTGGGAGGAAACACTGAAGCTTTCTTT
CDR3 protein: CASSLGGNTEAFF

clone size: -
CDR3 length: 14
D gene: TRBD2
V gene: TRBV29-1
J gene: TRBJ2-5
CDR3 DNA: TGCAGCGTTGAGGGACTAGCGGAAAAAGAGACCCAGTACTTC
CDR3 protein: CSVEGLAEKETQYF

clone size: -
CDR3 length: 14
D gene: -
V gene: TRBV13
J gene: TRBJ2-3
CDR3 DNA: TGTGCCAGCAGCTTGGCCCTCCACACAGATACGCAGTATTTT
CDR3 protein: CASSLALHTDTQYF

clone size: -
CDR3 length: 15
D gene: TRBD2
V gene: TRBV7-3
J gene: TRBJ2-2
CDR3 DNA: TGTGCCAGCAGCCCGACCCAGCGGGGCACCGGGGAGCTGTTTTTT
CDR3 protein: CASSPTQRGTGELFF

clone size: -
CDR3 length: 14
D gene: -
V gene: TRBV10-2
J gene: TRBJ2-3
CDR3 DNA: TGCGCCAGCAGTGGTCTTGAGGGTACAGATACGCAGTATTTT
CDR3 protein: CASSGLEGTDTQYF

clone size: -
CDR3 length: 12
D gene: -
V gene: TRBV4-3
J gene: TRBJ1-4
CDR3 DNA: TGCGCCAGCAGCCAAAGGGGCGAAAAACTGTTTTTT
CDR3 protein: CASSQRGEKLFF

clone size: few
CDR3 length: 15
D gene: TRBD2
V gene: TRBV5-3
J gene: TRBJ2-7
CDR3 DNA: TGTGCCAGAAGCCCGGGACTAGCGGGAGCCGTCCGGCGGTACTTC
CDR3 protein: CARSPGLAGAVRRYF

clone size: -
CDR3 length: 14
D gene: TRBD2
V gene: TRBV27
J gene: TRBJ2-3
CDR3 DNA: TGTGCCAGCAGTCTCACTAGCGCCACAGATACGCAGTATTTT
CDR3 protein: CASSLTSATDTQYF

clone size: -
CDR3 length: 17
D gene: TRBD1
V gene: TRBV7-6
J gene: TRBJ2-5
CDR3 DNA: TGTGCCAGCAGCCAAAATCGACCGACAGGGCCCCTGGAGACCCAGTACTTC
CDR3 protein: CASSQNRPTGPLETQYF

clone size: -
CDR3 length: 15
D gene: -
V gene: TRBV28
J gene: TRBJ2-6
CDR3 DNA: TGTGCCAGCCGAGGTGTACCCTCTGGGGCCAACGTCCTGACTTTC
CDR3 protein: CASRGVPSGANVLTF

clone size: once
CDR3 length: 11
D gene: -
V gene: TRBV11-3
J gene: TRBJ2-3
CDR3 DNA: TGTGCCAGCAGCATCAGGGATACGCAGTATTTT
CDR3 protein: CASSIRDTQYF